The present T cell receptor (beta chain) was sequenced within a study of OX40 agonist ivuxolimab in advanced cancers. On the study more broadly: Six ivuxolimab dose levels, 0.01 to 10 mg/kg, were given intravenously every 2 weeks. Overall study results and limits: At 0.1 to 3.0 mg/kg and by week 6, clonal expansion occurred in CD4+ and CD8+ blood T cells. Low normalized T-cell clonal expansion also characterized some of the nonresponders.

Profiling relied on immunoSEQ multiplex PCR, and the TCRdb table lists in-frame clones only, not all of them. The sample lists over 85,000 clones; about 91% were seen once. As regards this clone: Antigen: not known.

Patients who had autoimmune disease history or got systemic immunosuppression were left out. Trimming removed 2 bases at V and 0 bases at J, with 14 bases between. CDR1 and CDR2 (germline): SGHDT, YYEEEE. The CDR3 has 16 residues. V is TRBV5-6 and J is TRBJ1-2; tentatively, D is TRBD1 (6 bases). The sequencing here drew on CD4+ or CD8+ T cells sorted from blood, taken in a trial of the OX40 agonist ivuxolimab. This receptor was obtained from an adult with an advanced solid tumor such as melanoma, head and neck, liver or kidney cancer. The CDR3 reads CASSFRTDSPNYGYTF. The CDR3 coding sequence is TGTGCCAGCAGCTTCCGGACAGACTCTCCTAACTATGGCTACACCTTC.